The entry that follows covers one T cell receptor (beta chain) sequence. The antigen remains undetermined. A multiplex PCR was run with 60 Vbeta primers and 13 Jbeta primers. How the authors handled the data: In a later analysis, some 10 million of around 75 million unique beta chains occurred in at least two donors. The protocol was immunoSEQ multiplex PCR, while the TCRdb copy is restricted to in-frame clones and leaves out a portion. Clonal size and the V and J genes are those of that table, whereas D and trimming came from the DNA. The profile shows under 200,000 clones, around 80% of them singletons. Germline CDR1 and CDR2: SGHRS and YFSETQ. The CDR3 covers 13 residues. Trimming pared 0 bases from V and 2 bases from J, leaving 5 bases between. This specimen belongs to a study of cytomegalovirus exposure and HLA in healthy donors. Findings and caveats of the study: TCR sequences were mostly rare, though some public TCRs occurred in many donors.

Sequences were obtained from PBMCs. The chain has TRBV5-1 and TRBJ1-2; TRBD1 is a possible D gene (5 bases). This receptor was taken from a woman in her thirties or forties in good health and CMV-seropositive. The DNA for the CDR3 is TGCGCCAGCAGCTTGGGGACAAACTATGGCTACACCTTC. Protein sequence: CASSLGTNYGYTF.